A single sample gave rise to the 26 T cell receptor beta chains below, sequenced in a study of T cells in women clearing cervical HPV infection. Libraries were prepared by immunoSEQ multiplex PCR; TCRdb keeps only in-frame clonotypes and omits some of them. In total, the table holds roughly 30,000 clones. The sample comprised blood buffy coat. These receptors were obtained from a woman between 18 and 70 years old with a cervical HPV16 infection that either progressed to CIN3+ or cleared (not recorded which).

About this clone: The sequence runs out 3 residues before the end of the CDR3; the remainder is reconstructed from the germline J gene. The chain combines TRBV11-3 with TRBJ2-3; D remains unclear. Germline values: CDR1 SGHNT, CDR2 YENEEA. V was pared by 6 bases and J by 8 bases, with 9 bases between. The CDR3 length is 11 residues. Incomplete CDR3 DNA: TGTGCCAGCAGTACCTATGTTACG. Translating it yields CASSTYVT. From start to end, the CDR3 is CASSTYVTQYF.

Details on this clone: The read is 3 residues too short to cover the CDR3 end, so that end is filled in from the germline J gene. The chain links TRBV5-1 to TRBJ2-1; 12 positions agree with TRBD1. V lost 2 bases to trimming and J lost 9 bases; unmatched junction nucleotides: 6. The CDR3 sequence is 15 residues long. Per the germline V gene, CDR1 is SGHRS and CDR2 is YFSETQ. The CDR3 is CASSLPGQGAFEQFF. The sequenced CDR3 bases are TGCGCCAGCAGCTTACCGGGACAGGGGGCGTTTGAG.

To note about this clone: The read falls 3 residues short of the CDR3 end, and the missing part is taken from the germline J gene. The chain combines TRBV5-1 with TRBJ1-1; D call uncertain. Germline V gives CDR1 SGHRS, CDR2 YFSETQ. CDR3 length equals 14 residues. Trimming took 1 base from V and 7 from J, leaving 14 bases between them. CDR3 DNA (partial): TGCGCCAGCAGCTTGAACGGTGAAGGGTATGAA. It translates to CASSLNGEGYE. The full CDR3 reads CASSLNGEGYEAFF. The full variable domain, rest sourced from reference TRBV5-1 and TRBJ1-1, is KAGVTQTPRYLIKTRGQQVTLSCSPISGHRSVSWYQQTPGQGLQFLFEYFSETQRNKGNFPGRFSGRQFSNSRSEMNVSTLELGDSALYLCASSLNGEGYEAFFGQGTRLTVV.

CDR3 DNA (partial): TGTGCCAGCAGCTGGTTCCAGGGCCGGGACTATGGC. Protein: CASSWFQGRDYG. The CDR3 in its entirety is CASSWFQGRDYGYTF. This rearrangement joins TRBV7-9 to TRBJ1-2, with a tentative D call TRBD1 (5 bases). The CDR3 end lies 3 residues beyond the end of the read and is filled in from the germline J gene. This CDR3 is 15 amino acids long. In germline, CDR1 is SEHNR, CDR2 FQNEAQ (reference sequence). Trimming shortened V by 4 bases and J by 3 bases, and 15 bases separated the two germline ends.

Worth noting for this clone: The junction does not match germline at one end; this may be a read error. The read finishes 3 residues shy of the CDR3 end, and the germline J gene is used to complete it. This rearrangement joins TRBV7-7 to TRBJ2-5, with TRBD2 matching over 7 bases. Germline assignment: CDR1 SSHAT and CDR2 FNYEAQ (reference sequence). The CDR3 consists of 16 residues. CDR3 amino acids: CASSLGPAGEGETQYF. CDR3 bases read: TGTGCTAGCAGCTTAGGACCCGCGGGAGAGGGAGAGACC.

About this clone: Read coverage stops 3 residues before the CDR3 terminus; the germline J gene supplies the remainder. This chain joins TRBV11-3 and TRBJ2-1; D not resolved. The CDR3 has 13 residues. V lost 0 bases and J 8 bases, leaving 8 bases between the germline ends. Looked up from germline, CDR1 is SGHNT and CDR2 is YENEEA. CDR3 DNA, as far as it was read: TGTGCCAGCAGCTTAGAATTCCGGTATGAG. Its translation: CASSLEFRYE. The CDR3 in its entirety is CASSLEFRYEQFF.

About this clone: The read halts 3 residues ahead of the CDR3 end, with the missing end drawn from the germline J gene. The chain recombines TRBV14 with TRBJ1-2; D is perhaps TRBD1 (6 bases). The CDR3 consists of 12 residues. Looked up from germline, CDR1 is SGHDN and CDR2 is FVKESK. The CDR3 sequence: CASSQVGGGYTF. Incomplete CDR3 DNA: TGTGCCAGCAGCCAAGTAGGGGGAGGC.

Points on this clone: The CDR3 end lies 3 residues beyond the end of the read and is filled in from the germline J gene. The V gene is TRBV19, the J gene TRBJ1-2, with 9 positions matching TRBD1. CDR3 length: 15 amino acids. CDR1 is LNHDA, CDR2 SQIVND, per germline (reference sequence). The covered CDR3 bases are TGTGCCAGTAGAGCCGGGACAGGGATCCCAGATACC. Protein product: CASRAGTGIPDT. The whole CDR3 reads CASRAGTGIPDTYTF.

A remark on this clone: One end of the junction does not line up with germline, which may come from a read error. The CDR3 end falls 3 residues outside the read, so it is completed with the germline J gene. The same CDR3 also results from other DNA sequences found in this sample. The chain joins TRBV6-2 or TRBV6-3 to TRBJ1-2; D is perhaps TRBD1 (5 bases). The V gene's germline CDR1 is MNHEY and CDR2 SVGEGT. The CDR3 has 11 amino acids. CDR3 region: CASSDSGGYTF. Partial CDR3 DNA: TGTGCCAGCAGTGACTCCGGGGGA.

On this clone itself: The read halts 3 residues ahead of the CDR3 end, with the missing end drawn from the germline J gene. The gene calls are TRBV5-1 and TRBJ2-7, with 9 nucleotides matching TRBD2. Trimming removed 5 bases from V and 0 bases from J; junction bases left unmatched: 12. The V gene's germline CDR1 is SGHRS and CDR2 YFSETQ. The CDR3 runs to 17 residues. The CDR3 bases that were read are TGCGCCAGCAGTGGGGTTAGCGGGAGTTCCCTCTCCTACGAG. Translation: CASSGVSGSSLSYE. The entire CDR3 reads CASSGVSGSSLSYEQYF. The full variable domain, rest sourced from reference TRBV5-1 and TRBJ2-7, is KAGVTQTPRYLIKTRGQQVTLSCSPISGHRSVSWYQQTPGQGLQFLFEYFSETQRNKGNFPGRFSGRQFSNSRSEMNVSTLELGDSALYLCASSGVSGSSLSYEQYFGPGTRLTVT.

The sequenced CDR3 bases are TGCGCCAGCAGCTTTGCTCTAGCGGCCTACAATGAG. Its translation: CASSFALAAYNE. The full CDR3 sequence reads CASSFALAAYNEQFF. The chain employs TRBV5-1 and TRBJ2-1; 7 bases map to TRBD2. The CDR3 is cut off 3 residues early in the read; its end comes from the germline J gene. V trimming: 2 bases; J trimming: 2 bases; junction bases outside the gene matches: 4. The germline V gene encodes CDR1 SGHRS and CDR2 YFSETQ. The CDR3 runs 15 residues.

Worth noting for this clone: The observed sequence ends 3 residues before the CDR3 terminus, with the missing tail filled in from the germline J gene. The rearrangement links TRBV19 to TRBJ1-3, with TRBD1 as a possible D gene (5 bases). Trimming stripped 1 base from V and 0 bases from J, with 10 bases between. There are 16 residues in the CDR3. Germline CDR1 reads LNHDA; CDR2 reads SQIVND (reference sequence). CDR3 bases read: TGTGCCAGTAGTATAGCACAGGAGGTCTCTGGAAACACC. Protein sequence: CASSIAQEVSGNT. The whole CDR3 sequence is CASSIAQEVSGNTIYF.

Points on this clone: The sequence runs out 3 residues before the end of the CDR3; the remainder is reconstructed from the germline J gene. This sequence joins TRBV2 and TRBJ2-1, with TRBD2 identical over 8 bases. The CDR3 has 17 amino acids. The V gene end was trimmed by 2 bases and the J gene end by 2 bases; junction bases not matched to a gene: 8. Germline CDR1 SNHLY, CDR2 FYNNEI. The sequenced part of the CDR3 DNA is TGTGCCAGCAGTGAATTAAGTACTAGCGGAGCCTACAATGAG. The encoded protein is CASSELSTSGAYNE. From start to end, the CDR3 is CASSELSTSGAYNEQFF.

A word on this clone: From the germline J gene comes the end of the CDR3, since the read stops 3 residues before it. The genes are TRBV5-4 and TRBJ2-7; possible D gene TRBD1, 6 bases. This CDR3 contains 14 residues. The germline gives CDR1 SGHNT, CDR2 YYREEE (reference sequence). Trimming took off 3 bases at V and 6 bases at J, with 16 bases between the two ends. The part of the CDR3 DNA that was read is TGTGCCAGCAGCTCGCCGAGACAGGCATCCGAG. Translating it yields CASSSPRQASE. From start to end, the CDR3 is CASSSPRQASEQYF.

Remarks on this clone: The read finishes 3 residues shy of the CDR3 end, and the germline J gene is used to complete it. The rearrangement joins TRBV20-1 to TRBJ2-3; D is uncertain. Per germline, CDR1 DFQATT and CDR2 SNEGSKA (reference sequence). Deletions cut 1 base from V and 0 bases from J, with 11 bases between. CDR3 size: 15 residues. The DNA read from the CDR3 is TGCAGTGCTAGAGTGTCAGGTAGTAGCACAGATACG. Translated: CSARVSGSSTDT. The full CDR3 protein reads CSARVSGSSTDTQYF.

A note on this clone: The sequenced fragment ends 3 residues before the CDR3 boundary, so the rest is inferred from the germline J gene. The chain recombines TRBV5-1 with TRBJ1-5; D may be TRBD1 (5 bases). The CDR3 contains 14 residues. Germline assignment: CDR1 SGHRS and CDR2 YFSETQ. Deletions cut 4 bases from V and 4 bases from J, with 12 bases between. The CDR3 is CASSPGTGNQPQHF. CDR3 bases read: TGCGCCAGCAGCCCCGGGACTGGAAATCAGCCC.

Worth noting for this clone: The junction and the germline gene differ at one end; a read error may be behind it. The CDR3 is cut off 3 residues early in the read; its end comes from the germline J gene. This rearrangement joins TRBV19 to TRBJ1-3; D is undetermined. CDR1 and CDR2 from the germline V gene are LNHDA and SQIVND (reference sequence). The CDR3 totals 13 residues. The chain's CDR3 is CASSPVGGDTIYF. The CDR3 bases that were read are TGTGCCAGTAGCCCCGTTGGAGGAGACACG.

On this clone itself: The read stops 3 residues short of the end of the CDR3; the missing end is completed from the germline J gene. The chain combines TRBV19 with TRBJ2-1; TRBD1 is a possible D gene (6 bases). CDR1 and CDR2 (germline): LNHDA, SQIVND (reference sequence). This CDR3 comprises 13 residues. Trimming pared 4 bases from V and 5 bases from J, leaving 9 bases between. CDR3 DNA (partial): TGTGCCAGTAGTAGACAGGCCCACAATGAG. It encodes CASSRQAHNE. The CDR3 in full is CASSRQAHNEQFF.

For this clone: The missing CDR3 end, 3 residues past where the read stops, is filled in from the germline J gene. The chain joins TRBV19 to TRBJ1-2, with 7 bases lining up with TRBD1. Germline CDR1 and CDR2: LNHDA and SQIVND (reference sequence). CDR3 length equals 16 residues. CDR3 region: CASSGGRQGRSESYTF. The CDR3 bases that were read are TGTGCCAGTAGTGGAGGGAGACAGGGTCGTTCGGAGAGC. Supplemented by reference TRBV19 and TRBJ1-2, the full variable domain reads DGGITQSPKYLFRKEGQNVTLSCEQNLNHDAMYWYRQDPGQGLRLIYYSQIVNDFQKGDIAEGYSVSREKKESFPLTVTSAQKNPTAFYLCASSGGRQGRSESYTFGSGTRLTVV.

With respect to this clone: The missing CDR3 end, 3 residues past where the read stops, is filled in from the germline J gene. V gene TRBV10-3 combines with J gene TRBJ1-5; weak D call: TRBD1 (6 bases). V was shortened by 10 bases and J by 0 bases, with 13 bases between the two germline ends. Germline CDR1 and CDR2: ENHRY and SYGVKD. The CDR3 totals 14 residues. The covered CDR3 bases are TGTGCCACAACCCAGGGGAATAGCAATCAGCCC. It specifies CATTQGNSNQP. The CDR3 reads in full as CATTQGNSNQPQHF.

Concerning this clone itself: The missing CDR3 end, 3 residues past where the read stops, is filled in from the germline J gene. This chain links TRBV2 with TRBJ2-3, with D tentatively TRBD1 (5 bases). CDR3 length: 13 amino acids. Germline CDR1 reads SNHLY; CDR2 reads FYNNEI. Here the CDR3 reads CASRARAQETQYF. The DNA read from the CDR3 is TGTGCCAGCAGGGCCAGGGCCCAAGAGACG.

Note on this clone: The read gets to within 3 residues of the CDR3 end, and the germline J gene fills in the rest. This chain uses TRBV19 with TRBJ2-1; no clear D. V shed 6 bases and J shed 0 bases, with 9 bases lying between them. The CDR3 extends over 14 amino acids. The germline V gene encodes CDR1 LNHDA and CDR2 SQIVND (reference sequence). CDR3 DNA, as far as it was read: TGTGCCAGTAGACAAGCGAGCTCCTACAATGAG. Amino acids: CASRQASSYNE. The complete CDR3 reads CASRQASSYNEQFF.

As regards this clone: Read sequence stops 3 residues before the CDR3 end, and the germline J gene provides the missing end. This chain links TRBV2 with TRBJ1-4; 12 bases match TRBD1. This CDR3 has 16 amino acids. Germline-derived CDR1 and CDR2 are SNHLY and FYNNEI. The CDR3 protein is CASTRDRGRGANVLFF. The sequenced part of the CDR3 DNA is TGTGCCAGCACCCGGGACAGGGGGCGCGGGGCCAACGTA.

On this clone itself: With the read ending 3 residues before the CDR3 end, the germline J gene is used to fill in that end. V usage is TRBV20-1 and J usage is TRBJ2-1, with TRBD2 as a possible D gene (6 bases). CDR1 is DFQATT, CDR2 SNEGSKA, per germline (reference sequence). The germline V and J ends were trimmed by 3 bases and 4 bases, with 13 bases remaining between them. This CDR3 comprises 14 residues. The CDR3: CSARGGAVYNEQFF. Partial CDR3 DNA: TGCAGTGCTAGGGGGGGAGCTGTATACAATGAG.

Worth noting for this clone: The CDR3 end lies 3 residues beyond the end of the read and is filled in from the germline J gene. The chain joins TRBV5-4 to TRBJ2-5; 12 nucleotides align to TRBD2. Germline V CDR1 and CDR2: SGHNT, YYREEE (reference sequence). Losses at the gene ends were 3 bases for V and 1 base for J; bases not matched to a gene: 1. CDR3 length: 15 residues. The CDR3 sequence: CASSSLAGGQETQYF. The CDR3 DNA, read in part, is TGTGCCAGCAGCTCACTAGCGGGAGGCCAAGAGACC.

Comments on this clone: The CDR3 end lies 3 residues beyond the end of the read and is filled in from the germline J gene. The chain joins TRBV20-1 to TRBJ2-1; TRBD2 is a possible D gene (6 bases). Germline assignment: CDR1 DFQATT and CDR2 SNEGSKA (reference sequence). Trimming removed 1 base at V and 9 bases at J, with 10 bases between. The CDR3 is made up of 12 amino acids. The sequenced CDR3 bases are TGCAGTGCTAGAGCGGGGGTAGGTGAG. Translating gives CSARAGVGE. The full CDR3 reads CSARAGVGEQFF.